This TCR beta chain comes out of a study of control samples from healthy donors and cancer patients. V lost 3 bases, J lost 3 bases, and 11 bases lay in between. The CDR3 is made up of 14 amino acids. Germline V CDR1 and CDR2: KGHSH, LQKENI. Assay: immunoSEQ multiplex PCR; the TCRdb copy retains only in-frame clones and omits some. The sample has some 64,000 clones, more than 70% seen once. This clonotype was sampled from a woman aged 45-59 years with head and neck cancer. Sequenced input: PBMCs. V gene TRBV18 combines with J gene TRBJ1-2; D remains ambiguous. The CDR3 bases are TGTGCCAGCTCACCGTTGCCGTCCTACTATGGCTACACCTTC. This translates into CASSPLPSYYGYTF. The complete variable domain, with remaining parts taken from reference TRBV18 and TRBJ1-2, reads NAGVMQNPRHLVRRRGQEARLRCSPMKGHSHVYWYRQLPEEGLKFMVYLQKENIIDESGMPKERFSAEFPKEGPSILRIQQVVRGDSAAYFCASSPLPSYYGYTFGSGTRLTVV.